One sample yielded the 19 T cell receptor beta chains listed below, sequenced in a study of sequential checkpoint blockade in melanoma. The sample's treatment: randomized to nivolumab then ipilimumab (arm A) or the reverse (arm B). TCRdb keeps only in-frame clones here, not all; method: immunoSEQ multiplex PCR. The sample carries approximately 37,000 clones, 70% to 90% recorded once. The sequenced sample was CD8+ T cells sorted from blood (inferred from file names), obtained from a patient given nivolumab and ipilimumab in sequence. The receptors stem from a human donor with melanoma.

There are a few counts of this clone. The chain is built from TRBV5-4 and TRBJ2-1; 12 bases agree with TRBD2. Germline V lookup: CDR1 SGHNT, CDR2 YYREEE (reference sequence). CDR3 size: 16 residues. Trimming removed 3 bases from V and 10 bases from J; junction bases left unmatched: 11. The CDR3 DNA reads as TGTGCCAGCAGCTCTGGACTAGCGGGGTTCCACGGGGAGCAGTTCTTC. Amino acid sequence: CASSSGLAGFHGEQFF.

This rearrangement joins TRBV19 to TRBJ2-7, with D perhaps matching TRBD2 (6 bases). Germline V CDR1 and CDR2: LNHDA, SQIVND (reference sequence). Trimming removed 4 bases at V and 3 bases at J, with 10 bases between. The CDR3 extends over 13 amino acids. CDR3 sequence: CASSTMTSYEQYF. CDR3 sequence (DNA): TGTGCCAGTAGTACCATGACTAGCTACGAGCAGTACTTC.

The gene calls are TRBV7-2 and TRBJ2-5; tentative D call: TRBD1 (7 bases). The CDR3 is 16 residues long. The V end lost 2 bases, the J end lost 2 bases, and 15 bases lay between the germline ends. The germline V gene has CDR1 SGHTA and CDR2 FQGNSA. This chain's CDR3 is CASSLPDREVQETQYF. DNA for the CDR3: TGTGCCAGCAGCTTACCCGACAGGGAGGTGCAAGAGACCCAGTACTTC.

CDR3 protein: CASSLGGGASTDTQYF. DNA of the CDR3: TGCGCCAGCAGCTTAGGTGGGGGCGCTAGCACAGATACGCAGTATTTT. The chain combines TRBV5-1 with TRBJ2-3; D might be TRBD1 (6 bases). Per the germline V gene, CDR1 is SGHRS and CDR2 is YFSETQ. CDR3 size: 16 residues. Trimming removed 2 bases at V and 0 bases at J, with 13 bases between.

The rearrangement links TRBV28 to TRBJ1-2, with 7 bases matching TRBD1. V dropped 2 bases and J dropped 4; count of bases not matched to a gene: 4. The CDR3 loop spans 14 amino acids. Germline CDR1 MDHEN, CDR2 SYDVKM. The CDR3, as DNA: TGTGCCAGCAGTTTAATGGGGGACAGCTATGGCTACACCTTC. Encoded protein: CASSLMGDSYGYTF.

This chain joins TRBV7-9 and TRBJ2-5, with 10 bases fitting TRBD2. Trimming at V came to 4 bases and at J to 1 base, leaving 9 bases not matched to a gene. The germline V gene has CDR1 SEHNR and CDR2 FQNEAQ (reference sequence). CDR3 length equals 17 residues. CDR3 bases: TGTGCCAGCAGCTCCACACCTAGCGGGGGCCTCCAAGAGACCCAGTACTTC. The encoded protein is CASSSTPSGGLQETQYF.

The chain links TRBV7-9 to TRBJ1-5; TRBD1 matches at 7 bases. The CDR3 covers 13 residues. V lost 5 bases to trimming and J lost 8 bases; unmatched junction nucleotides: 6. CDR1 SEHNR and CDR2 FQNEAQ come from the germline V gene (reference sequence). The CDR3 DNA is TGTGCCAGCAGCGGGGGGACAGCAGAGCCCCAGCATTTT. This translates into CASSGGTAEPQHF. Looking up the rest from reference TRBV7-9 and TRBJ1-5 gives the full variable domain: DTGVSQNPRHKITKRGQNVTFRCDPISEHNRLYWYRQTLGQGPEFLTYFQNEAQLEKSRLLSDRFSAERPKGSFSTLEIQRTEQGDSAMYLCASSGGTAEPQHFGDGTRLSIL.

The rearrangement links TRBV5-1 to TRBJ2-3, with D possibly matching TRBD1 (6 bases). The CDR3 length is 11 residues. Looked up from germline, CDR1 is SGHRS and CDR2 is YFSETQ. Trimming took 4 bases from V and 8 from J, leaving 8 bases between them. The CDR3 here is CASSMDSTQYF. Here the CDR3 DNA reads TGCGCCAGCAGCATGGACAGTACGCAGTATTTT.

The chain employs TRBV6-5 and TRBJ2-3; 8 bases agree with TRBD2. The CDR3 totals 15 residues. The ends lost 8 bases at V and 4 bases at J; junction bases unmatched: 11. CDR1 is MNHEY, CDR2 SVGAGI, per germline. CDR3 sequence: CASRGGPGWADTQYF. As DNA, the CDR3 is TGTGCCAGCCGGGGGGGCCCCGGATGGGCAGATACGCAGTATTTT.

This chain connects TRBV19 to TRBJ2-1, with a tentative D call TRBD2 (6 bases). Germline V gene sequence: CDR1 LNHDA, CDR2 SQIVND (reference sequence). With 0 bases removed from V and 5 bases from J, the gap between germline ends came to 14 bases. CDR3 length equals 16 residues. This CDR3 reads CASSIDGGGAHNEQFF. Here the CDR3 DNA reads TGTGCCAGTAGTATAGACGGCGGAGGGGCCCACAATGAGCAGTTCTTC.

V is TRBV7-9 and J is TRBJ2-3; 9 positions agree with TRBD2. The trim removed 3 bases at V and 4 bases at J, leaving 2 bases unmatched. Per germline, CDR1 SEHNR and CDR2 FQNEAQ (reference sequence). The CDR3 has 14 amino acids. In nucleotides, the CDR3 is TGTGCCAGCAGCTTTAGCGGGGGCTCAGATACGCAGTATTTT. Translation: CASSFSGGSDTQYF.

The chain uses TRBV5-6 and TRBJ2-1; 9 bases line up with TRBD2. CDR1 and CDR2 from the germline V gene are SGHDT and YYEEEE. J lost 8 bases, V lost 0 bases, and 15 bases had no gene match. This CDR3 is 18 amino acids long. CDR3 bases: TGTGCCAGCAGCTTGGGGACCGGGCTAGCGGGGTATGGGGATGAGCAGTTCTTC. Its protein is CASSLGTGLAGYGDEQFF.

The chain couples TRBV7-9 to TRBJ2-7; TRBD1 agrees at 7 bases. Germline V gene data show CDR1 as SEHNR and CDR2 as FQNEAQ (reference sequence). The CDR3 runs 15 residues. J lost 3 bases, V lost 5 bases, and 10 bases had no gene match. The chain's CDR3 is CASSAWTGESYEQYF. As DNA, the CDR3 is TGTGCCAGCAGCGCTTGGACAGGAGAAAGCTACGAGCAGTACTTC.

The chain has TRBV10-3 and TRBJ2-5; TRBD2 agrees at 13 bases. Germline V gene lookup returns CDR1 ENHRY and CDR2 SYGVKD. The V gene end was trimmed by 10 bases and the J gene end by 2 bases; junction bases not matched to a gene: 10. The CDR3 length is 16 residues. CDR3 nucleotide sequence: TGTGCCACCGGACTCGGACTAGCGGGGGAGCAAGAGACCCAGTACTTC. Protein product: CATGLGLAGEQETQYF.

The rearrangement joins TRBV5-5 to TRBJ2-7, with D possibly being TRBD2 (6 bases). CDR3 length: 13 amino acids. The V gene's germline CDR1 is SGHKS and CDR2 YYEKEE (reference sequence). Trimming took off 4 bases at V and 2 bases at J, with 10 bases between the two ends. The chain's CDR3 is CASSTRETYEQYF. For the CDR3, the DNA is TGTGCCAGCAGCACCCGGGAGACCTACGAGCAGTACTTC.

V usage is TRBV19 and J usage is TRBJ2-3, with 10 bases identical to TRBD1. The CDR3 totals 14 residues. The germline V gene encodes CDR1 LNHDA and CDR2 SQIVND (reference sequence). Trimming took 3 bases from V and 3 from J; bases not matched to a gene: 0. The CDR3 DNA sequence: TGTGCCAGTAGTATGGGACAGGGGACAGATACGCAGTATTTT. Its translation: CASSMGQGTDTQYF. The full variable domain, in which reference TRBV19 and TRBJ2-3 provide the parts outside the CDR3, is DGGITQSPKYLFRKEGQNVTLSCEQNLNHDAMYWYRQDPGQGLRLIYYSQIVNDFQKGDIAEGYSVSREKKESFPLTVTSAQKNPTAFYLCASSMGQGTDTQYFGPGTRLTVL.

The chain has TRBV5-4 and TRBJ1-2; D might be TRBD1 (6 bases). The germline V gene has CDR1 SGHNT and CDR2 YYREEE (reference sequence). Deletions cut 1 base from V and 4 bases from J, with 17 bases between. This CDR3 contains 16 residues. This CDR3 is CASSLHRVPPLYGYTF. The CDR3 DNA is TGTGCCAGCAGCTTGCACAGGGTCCCTCCGCTCTATGGCTACACCTTC.

The chain couples TRBV10-1 to TRBJ2-1, with TRBD2 identical over 8 bases. The trim removed 2 bases at V and 1 base at J, leaving 4 bases unmatched. CDR1 and CDR2 (germline): WNHNN, SYGVQD (reference sequence). The CDR3 totals 16 residues. CDR3 sequence (DNA): TGCGCCAGCAGTGAGGCGGGGGGCCCTTCCTACAATGAGCAGTTCTTC. Encoded protein: CASSEAGGPSYNEQFF.

The rearrangement links TRBV6-5 to TRBJ1-2, with 9 bases lining up with TRBD1. The CDR3 is 13 residues long. Germline V gene lookup returns CDR1 MNHEY and CDR2 SVGAGI. Trimming cost V 7 bases and J 8 bases; bases outside gene matches: 8. The CDR3 region is CASTVTGGDGYTF. CDR3 DNA sequence: TGTGCCAGCACGGTGACAGGGGGTGACGGCTACACCTTC.